Detailed here is one T cell receptor beta chain. Antigen specificity is unknown. This specimen belongs to a study of persistence of HIV-infected CD4 T cells. An overlapping HIV-1 Gag peptide pool stimulated these cells at approximately 1 ug/peptide/mL. Responding CD4+ T cells were sorted by upregulation of both CD40 ligand and CD69. Suppressive ART was started during chronic HIV-1 infection in these adults. Plasma HIV-1 RNA stayed below 50 copies/mL for at least 4 years. Germline values: CDR1 MNHEY, CDR2 SVGAGI. Trimming left V 5 bases short and J 4 bases short, with 18 bases between. The CDR3 runs 15 residues. Sequencing used immunoSEQ version 4 in survey mode. Template was genomic DNA at 8 to 10 ng/uL, with up to about 1 ug used per sample. Assay: immunoSEQ multiplex PCR; the TCRdb copy retains only in-frame clones and omits some. Seen here are under 35,000 clones, 65% to 75% observed once, and the top ten hold roughly 1.5%.

This clonotype was obtained from an adult man with HIV who was CMV-seropositive. The chain uses TRBV6-5 and TRBJ2-7, with D perhaps TRBD2 (5 bases). This sample comprised CD4+ T cells sorted from PBMCs after approximately 19-hour stimulation, obtained from a patient who received antiretroviral therapy. CDR3 residues: CASSTPGGLSYEQYF. CDR3 bases: TGTGCCAGCAGTACCCCTGGCGGGTTATCGTACGAGCAGTACTTC.